This T cell receptor beta chain stems from a study of T-cell reconstitution after alpha-beta-depleted transplantation in children. Unique molecular identifiers were incorporated during preparation of the TCRbeta library. Each CDR3 protein gets one entry after TCRdb re-called the PCR reads with MiXCR. The table lists around 60,000 distinct CDR3 sequences, roughly 46% of them singletons. The CDR3 loop spans 14 amino acids. CDR1 and CDR2 from the germline V gene are SGHDN and FVKESK. Trimming left V 1 base short and J 6 bases short, with 10 bases between. Worth noting for this clonotype: As yet, its antigen is unknown.

Study-wide points: A year had passed since transplant, and T-cell counts and diversity by then came mostly from newly produced T cells. Alpha-beta T cells about two months after transplant reportedly derived from several hundred expanded graft clones. The origin of high day-60 TCRbeta diversity in some patients lay in surviving recipient T cells and thymic progenitors.

The receptor's source is a male patient between 10 and 17 years old who had a stem cell transplant for acute lymphoblastic leukemia, so the T cells may come from the graft donor. Sequenced material: PBMCs, mostly from graft donor cells, taken 360 days after TCRalphabeta/CD19-depleted stem cell transplant. The V gene is TRBV14, the J gene TRBJ2-1; no reliable D call. Here the CDR3 reads CASSQGGYRNEQFF. For the CDR3, the DNA is TGTGCCAGCAGCCAAGGGGGTTATCGCAATGAGCAGTTCTTC.